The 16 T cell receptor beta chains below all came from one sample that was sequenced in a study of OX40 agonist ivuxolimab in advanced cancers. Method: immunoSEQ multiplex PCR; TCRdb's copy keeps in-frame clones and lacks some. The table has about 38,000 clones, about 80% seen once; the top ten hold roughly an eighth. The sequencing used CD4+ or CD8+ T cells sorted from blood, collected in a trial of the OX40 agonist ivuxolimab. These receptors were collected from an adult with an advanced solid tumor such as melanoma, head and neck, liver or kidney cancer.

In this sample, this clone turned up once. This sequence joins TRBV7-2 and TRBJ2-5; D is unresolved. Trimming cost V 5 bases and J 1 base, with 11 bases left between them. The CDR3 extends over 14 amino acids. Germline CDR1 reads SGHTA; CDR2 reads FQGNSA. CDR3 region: CASSILASQETQYF. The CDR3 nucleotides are TGTGCCAGCAGCATTCTCGCTAGCCAAGAGACCCAGTACTTC.

The CDR3 reads CASSIWGARTDTQYF. CDR3 nucleotide sequence: TGTGCCAGTAGTATTTGGGGGGCCAGGACAGATACGCAGTATTTT. The chain combines TRBV19 with TRBJ2-3; D possibly matches TRBD1 or TRBD2 (6 bases each). Germline-derived CDR1 and CDR2 are LNHDA and SQIVND (reference sequence). V lost 3 bases and J lost 3, with 13 bases in between. The CDR3 extends over 15 amino acids. Variable domain in full (rest from reference TRBV19 and TRBJ2-3): DGGITQSPKYLFRKEGQNVTLSCEQNLNHDAMYWYRQDPGQGLRLIYYSQIVNDFQKGDIAEGYSVSREKKESFPLTVTSAQKNPTAFYLCASSIWGARTDTQYFGPGTRLTVL.

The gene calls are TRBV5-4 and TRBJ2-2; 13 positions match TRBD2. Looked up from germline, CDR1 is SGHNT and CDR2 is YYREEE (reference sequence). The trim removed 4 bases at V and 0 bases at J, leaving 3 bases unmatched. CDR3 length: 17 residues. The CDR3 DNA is TGTGCCAGCAGCAGGACTAGCGGGAGAGCGAACACCGGGGAGCTGTTTTTT. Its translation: CASSRTSGRANTGELFF.

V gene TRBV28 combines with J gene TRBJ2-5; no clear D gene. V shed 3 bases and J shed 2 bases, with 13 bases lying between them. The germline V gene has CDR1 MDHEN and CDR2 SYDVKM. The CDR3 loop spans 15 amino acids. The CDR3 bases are TGTGCCAGCAGTTTTCGTAGGGTGTGGCAAGAGACCCAGTACTTC. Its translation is CASSFRRVWQETQYF.

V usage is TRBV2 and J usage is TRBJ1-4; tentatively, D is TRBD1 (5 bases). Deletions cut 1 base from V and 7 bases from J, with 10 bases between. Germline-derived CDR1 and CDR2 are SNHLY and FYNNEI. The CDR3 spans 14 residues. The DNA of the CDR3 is TGTGCCAGCAGTGAAGGGGGACGAGGTGAAAAACTGTTTTTT. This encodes CASSEGGRGEKLFF.

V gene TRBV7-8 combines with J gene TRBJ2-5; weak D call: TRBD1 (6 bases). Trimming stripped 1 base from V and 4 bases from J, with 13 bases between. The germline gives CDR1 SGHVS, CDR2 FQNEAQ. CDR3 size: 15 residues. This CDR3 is CASSLGTTGGETQYF. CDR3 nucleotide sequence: TGTGCCAGCAGCTTAGGGACGACAGGAGGAGAGACCCAGTACTTC.

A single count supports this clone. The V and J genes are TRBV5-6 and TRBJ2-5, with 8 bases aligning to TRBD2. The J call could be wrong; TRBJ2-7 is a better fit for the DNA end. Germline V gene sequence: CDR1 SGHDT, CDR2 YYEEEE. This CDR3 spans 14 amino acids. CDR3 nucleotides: TGTGCCAGCAACTACGGGACTAGGGGGTACGAGCAGTACTTC. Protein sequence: CASNYGTRGYEQYF.

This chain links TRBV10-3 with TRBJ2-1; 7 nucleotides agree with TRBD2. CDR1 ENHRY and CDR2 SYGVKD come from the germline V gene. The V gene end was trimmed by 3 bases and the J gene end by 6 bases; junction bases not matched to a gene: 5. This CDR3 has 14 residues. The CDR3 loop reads CAISDGASGNEQFF. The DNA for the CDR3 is TGTGCCATCAGTGACGGGGCTAGCGGCAATGAGCAGTTCTTC.

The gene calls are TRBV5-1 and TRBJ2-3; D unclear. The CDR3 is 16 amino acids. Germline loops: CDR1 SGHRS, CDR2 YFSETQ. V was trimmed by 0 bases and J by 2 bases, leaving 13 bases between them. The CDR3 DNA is TGCGCCAGCAGCTTGGGAAGTGCATCCCTCACAGATACGCAGTATTTT. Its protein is CASSLGSASLTDTQYF. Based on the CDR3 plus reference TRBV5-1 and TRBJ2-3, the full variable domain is KAGVTQTPRYLIKTRGQQVTLSCSPISGHRSVSWYQQTPGQGLQFLFEYFSETQRNKGNFPGRFSGRQFSNSRSEMNVSTLELGDSALYLCASSLGSASLTDTQYFGPGTRLTVL.

The CDR3 protein is CASSLRQGFNEKLFF. The CDR3 bases are TGTGCCAGCAGTTTACGACAGGGGTTTAATGAAAAACTGTTTTTT. This sequence joins TRBV28 and TRBJ1-4; 8 positions agree with TRBD1. Trimming removed 2 bases from V and 4 bases from J; junction bases left unmatched: 3. This CDR3 region has 15 residues. CDR1 MDHEN and CDR2 SYDVKM come from the germline V gene.

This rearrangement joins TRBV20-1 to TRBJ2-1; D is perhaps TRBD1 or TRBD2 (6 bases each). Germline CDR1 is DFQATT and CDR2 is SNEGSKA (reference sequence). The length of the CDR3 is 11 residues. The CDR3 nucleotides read TGCAGCCCGGGGGCACACAATGAGCAGTTCTTC. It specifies CSPGAHNEQFF.

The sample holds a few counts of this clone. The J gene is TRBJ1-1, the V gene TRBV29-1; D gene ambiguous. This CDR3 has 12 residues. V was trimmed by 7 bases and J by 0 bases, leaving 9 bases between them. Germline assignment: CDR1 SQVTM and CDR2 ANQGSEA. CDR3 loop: CSAGKVNTEAFF. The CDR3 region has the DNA TGCAGCGCTGGGAAAGTGAACACTGAAGCTTTCTTT.

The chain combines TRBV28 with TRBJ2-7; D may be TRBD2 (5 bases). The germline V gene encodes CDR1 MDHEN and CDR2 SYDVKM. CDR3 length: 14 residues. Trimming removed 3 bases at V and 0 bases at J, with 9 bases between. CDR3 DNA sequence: TGTGCCAGCAGTTTGGACTGGAGCTCCTACGAGCAGTACTTC. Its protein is CASSLDWSSYEQYF.

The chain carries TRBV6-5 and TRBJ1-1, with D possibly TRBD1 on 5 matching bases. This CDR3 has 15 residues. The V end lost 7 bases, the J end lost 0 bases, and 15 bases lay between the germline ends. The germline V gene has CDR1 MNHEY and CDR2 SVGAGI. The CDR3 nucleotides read TGTGCCAGCAAGGTGGCAGGGAGTGTGAACACTGAAGCTTTCTTT. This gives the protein CASKVAGSVNTEAFF.

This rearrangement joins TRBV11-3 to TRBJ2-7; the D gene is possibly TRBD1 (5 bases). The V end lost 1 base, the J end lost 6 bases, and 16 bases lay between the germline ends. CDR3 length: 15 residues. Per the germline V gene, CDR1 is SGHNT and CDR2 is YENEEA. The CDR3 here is CASSLVGQGKSEQYF. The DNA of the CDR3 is TGTGCCAGCAGCTTAGTAGGTCAGGGAAAGAGCGAGCAGTACTTC. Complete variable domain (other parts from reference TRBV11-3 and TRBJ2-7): EAGVVQSPRYKIIEKKQPVAFWCNPISGHNTLYWYLQNLGQGPELLIRYENEEAVDDSQLPKDRFSAERLKGVDSTLKIQPAELGDSAVYLCASSLVGQGKSEQYFGPGTRLTVT.

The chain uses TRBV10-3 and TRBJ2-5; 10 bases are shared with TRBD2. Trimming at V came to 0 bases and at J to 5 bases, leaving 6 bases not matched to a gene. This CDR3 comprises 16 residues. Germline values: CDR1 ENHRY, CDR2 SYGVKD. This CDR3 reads CAISESLAGESETQYF. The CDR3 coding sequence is TGTGCCATCAGTGAGTCCCTAGCGGGAGAATCGGAGACCCAGTACTTC.